This T cell receptor beta chain was sequenced during a study of T cell changes during pregnancy in multiple sclerosis. Sequenced by immunoSEQ multiplex PCR; TCRdb stores in-frame clones only, minus some. The sample has some 93,000 clones, roughly 92% seen once; the top ten hold 2% to 2.5%. The CDR3 has 15 residues. The J segment lost 5 bases and the V segment lost 6 bases, leaving 8 bases of the junction unmatched. Germline V gene data show CDR1 as MNHEY and CDR2 as SVGAGI. The rearrangement uses TRBV6-5 and TRBJ1-1, with 11 bases that match TRBD1. The TCR originated in a female donor with multiple sclerosis, enrolled in a pregnancy study. This sample comprised peripheral blood, obtained after pregnancy. In nucleotides, the CDR3 is TGTGCCAGCAGGGACCCCGGGACAGGGGGGACTGAAGCTTTCTTT. Protein sequence: CASRDPGTGGTEAFF.